A selection of T cell receptor beta chains follows, all from one sample in a study of CXCR3-negative and CXCR3-positive naive CD8 T cells. Each CDR3 protein gets one entry in TCRdb, which reprocessed the 5' RACE reads and gives no DNA. This sample's clone table lists about 120,000 distinct CDR3 sequences. Material: naive CXCR3+ CD8+ T cells from blood. These receptors all come from a human donor in good health. Some clones in this sample may be carry-over from other donors' samples. Each CDR3 is given with its conserved first and last residue.

J: TRBJ2-3; V: TRBV4-1; CDR3: CASSQAPGQGTDTQYF
J: TRBJ1-1; V: TRBV3-1; CDR3: CASSQARTSYEAFF
J: TRBJ2-2; V: TRBV28; CDR3: CASSFIEFTGELFF
J: TRBJ1-6; V: TRBV19; CDR3: CASTGGGSSPLHF
J: TRBJ2-5; V: TRBV7-6; CDR3: CASGSTWGGHARRETQYF
J: TRBJ2-3; V: TRBV5-6; CDR3: CASSLQDTQYF
J: TRBJ2-1; V: TRBV29-1; CDR3: CSVDFRNEQFF
J: TRBJ2-1; V: TRBV4-3; CDR3: CASSQDLRLSYNEQFF
J: TRBJ1-1; V: TRBV6-6; CDR3: CASSAGRYTEAFF
J: TRBJ2-3; V: TRBV7-9; CDR3: CASSIPMDTQYF
J: TRBJ2-3; V: TRBV7-9; CDR3: CASSSPGTSTDTQYF
J: TRBJ2-7; V: TRBV7-9; CDR3: CASSFTGIGDYEQYF
J: TRBJ2-1; V: TRBV7-6; CDR3: CASSQSSYNEQFF
J: TRBJ1-1; V: TRBV30; CDR3: CAWTNSDRELYEAFF
J: TRBJ1-5; V: TRBV5-1; CDR3: CASSPGGQGLGNQPQHF
J: TRBJ1-5; V: TRBV5-1; CDR3: CASRLGQDSNQPQHF
J: TRBJ2-7; V: TRBV5-1; CDR3: CASSPSGRSYEQYF
J: TRBJ2-7; V: TRBV4-1; CDR3: CASSPSTSSSEQYF
J: TRBJ1-1; V: TRBV28; CDR3: CASSSSRDRARAFF
J: TRBJ1-1; V: TRBV7-3; CDR3: CASSEDRATEAFF
J: TRBJ1-1; V: TRBV12-3/TRBV12-4; CDR3: CASSSDLLNTEAFF
J: TRBJ2-1; V: TRBV6-2/TRBV6-3; CDR3: CASQGSPSGPNEQFF
J: TRBJ1-2; V: TRBV7-2; CDR3: CASSLDVFARVDGYTF
J: TRBJ2-1; V: TRBV29-1; CDR3: CSVEGPGGRSGNEQFF
J: TRBJ2-5; V: TRBV10-3; CDR3: CAISAGLAGGYQETQYF
J: TRBJ1-2; V: TRBV14; CDR3: CASSGTENYGYTF
J: TRBJ2-7; V: TRBV11-2; CDR3: CASSLGGNRYEQYF
J: TRBJ1-5; V: TRBV28; CDR3: CASSFWDRDWIQPQHF
J: TRBJ2-5; V: TRBV3-1; CDR3: CASGIQSETGTGASMAQYF
J: TRBJ1-5; V: TRBV7-3; CDR3: CASSPPGPGKLGNQPQHF
J: TRBJ2-1; V: TRBV11-2; CDR3: CASSKGLAGKNEQFF
J: TRBJ2-7; V: TRBV20-1; CDR3: CSATSTGVAYEQYF
J: TRBJ2-1; V: TRBV29-1; CDR3: CSVEGTANHNEQFF
J: TRBJ2-2; V: TRBV6-2/TRBV6-3; CDR3: CASRSGFGLNTGELFF
J: TRBJ2-5; V: TRBV7-2; CDR3: CASSLLGPAETQYF
J: TRBJ2-2; V: TRBV12-3/TRBV12-4; CDR3: CASRRGSLAGELFF
J: TRBJ2-7; V: TRBV29-1; CDR3: CSVEGGSGRGAYEQYF
J: TRBJ2-7; V: TRBV4-3; CDR3: CASSQRGGWSEQYF
J: TRBJ2-5; V: TRBV5-6; CDR3: CASSLRNQETQYF
J: TRBJ2-3; V: TRBV29-1; CDR3: CSVEDPSGRATDTQYF
J: TRBJ2-7; V: TRBV2; CDR3: CASSDSGSEQYF
J: TRBJ2-1; V: TRBV27; CDR3: CASSLSLAWGNEQFF
J: TRBJ2-7; V: TRBV4-1; CDR3: CASSQAGTGDYEQYF
J: TRBJ2-7; V: TRBV2; CDR3: CASRRGQGVDEQYF
J: TRBJ1-2; V: TRBV30; CDR3: CAWSVGGYGYTF
J: TRBJ1-5; V: TRBV10-3; CDR3: CAISELGPSNQPQHF
J: TRBJ1-2; V: TRBV2; CDR3: CASSEDQGGGYTF
J: TRBJ2-5; V: TRBV3-1; CDR3: CASSLTQYQETQYF
J: TRBJ1-1; V: TRBV20-1; CDR3: CSARDLWGANTEAFF
J: TRBJ2-7; V: TRBV29-1; CDR3: CSVLQGWPREQYF
J: TRBJ2-7; V: TRBV7-2; CDR3: CASSETGPSYEQYF
J: TRBJ1-1; V: TRBV20-1; CDR3: CSARDPGRGDTEAFF
J: TRBJ2-5; V: TRBV28; CDR3: CATYRGAETQYF
J: TRBJ1-2; V: TRBV21-1; CDR3: CASSSRQGAKGYGYTF
J: TRBJ1-1; V: TRBV5-1; CDR3: CASSWGTDFMNTEAFF
J: TRBJ1-1; V: TRBV7-9; CDR3: CASSTQGALNTEAFF
J: TRBJ1-5; V: TRBV9; CDR3: CASSPWDSSNQPQHF
J: TRBJ2-3; V: TRBV20-1; CDR3: CSASPNVAIGADTQYF
J: TRBJ2-3; V: TRBV4-3; CDR3: CASSQDWGGGAADTQYF
J: TRBJ2-1; V: TRBV5-1; CDR3: CASSQDSYNEQIF